A selection of T cell receptor beta chains follows, all from one sample in a study of T cell responses to AZD1222 COVID-19 vaccine. Sequencing used immunoSEQ multiplex PCR; TCRdb keeps in-frame clones, though not all of them. The table shows 150,000 or so clones, with 85% to 95% occurring only once. The source material was peripheral blood, sampled on day 0 of AZD1222 vaccination. These receptors were collected from an adult in good health. CDR3s include the opening cysteine and the closing phenylalanine or tryptophan. A D gene is named only where the DNA matches it firmly. Not all rows give a size; the values are once, few, many and, for expanded clones, a class.

D gene: NA
V gene: TRBV6-6
clone size: NA
J gene: TRBJ1-1
CDR3 protein: CASSYSTSEAFF
CDR3 DNA: TGTGCCAGCAGTTACTCGACGTCTGAAGCTTTCTTT

D gene: NA
V gene: TRBV29-1
clone size: NA
J gene: TRBJ2-3
CDR3 protein: CSVEGNRTDTQYF
CDR3 DNA: TGCAGCGTCGAGGGTAATAGGACAGATACGCAGTATTTT

D gene: TRBD1
V gene: TRBV2
clone size: NA
J gene: TRBJ2-5
CDR3 protein: CASSGRITGVKETQYF
CDR3 DNA: TGTGCCAGCAGTGGCCGGATAACAGGGGTGAAAGAGACCCAGTACTTC

D gene: TRBD2
V gene: TRBV7-8
clone size: NA
J gene: TRBJ2-7
CDR3 protein: CASSSRTSGSPGGEQYF
CDR3 DNA: TGTGCCAGCAGCTCAAGGACTAGCGGGAGCCCGGGGGGGGAGCAGTACTTC

D gene: NA
V gene: TRBV28
clone size: NA
J gene: TRBJ2-6
CDR3 protein: CASSLLISGANVLTF
CDR3 DNA: TGTGCCAGCAGTTTATTAATCTCTGGGGCCAACGTCCTGACTTTC

D gene: TRBD1
V gene: TRBV7-8
clone size: NA
J gene: TRBJ1-1
CDR3 protein: CASTPGTGVVVSTEAFF
CDR3 DNA: TGTGCCAGCACGCCCGGGACAGGGGTTGTGGTTAGCACTGAAGCTTTCTTT

D gene: TRBD1
V gene: TRBV5-4
clone size: once
J gene: TRBJ2-7
CDR3 protein: CASSLTGDEQYF
CDR3 DNA: TGTGCCAGCAGCTTGACAGGGGACGAGCAGTACTTC

D gene: NA
V gene: TRBV13
clone size: NA
J gene: TRBJ2-6
CDR3 protein: CASSFYTGFSGANVLTF
CDR3 DNA: TGTGCCAGCAGCTTTTATACAGGGTTCTCTGGGGCCAACGTCCTGACTTTC

D gene: NA
V gene: TRBV10-3
clone size: NA
J gene: TRBJ1-5
CDR3 protein: CAISESRDQPQHF
CDR3 DNA: TGTGCCATCAGTGAGTCGAGAGATCAGCCCCAGCATTTT

D gene: NA
V gene: TRBV19
clone size: NA
J gene: TRBJ1-5
CDR3 protein: CASSLGENSNQPQHF
CDR3 DNA: TGTGCCAGTAGTTTGGGGGAAAATAGCAATCAGCCCCAGCATTTT

D gene: NA
V gene: TRBV29-1
clone size: NA
J gene: TRBJ1-2
CDR3 protein: CSVDSTVYGYTF
CDR3 DNA: TGCAGCGTTGATTCGACAGTTTATGGCTACACCTTC

D gene: TRBD2
V gene: TRBV19
clone size: NA
J gene: TRBJ2-1
CDR3 protein: CASSIGGRAYNEQFF
CDR3 DNA: TGTGCCAGTAGTATCGGCGGGAGGGCCTACAATGAGCAGTTCTTC

D gene: NA
V gene: TRBV4-1
clone size: NA
J gene: TRBJ1-5
CDR3 protein: CASSQTRTVPQHF
CDR3 DNA: TGCGCCAGCAGCCAGACCCGGACAGTTCCCCAGCATTTT

D gene: TRBD2
V gene: TRBV6-2/TRBV6-3
clone size: NA
J gene: TRBJ2-3
CDR3 protein: CASSYSTGLAGVGADTQYF
CDR3 DNA: TGTGCCAGCAGTTACTCGACGGGACTAGCGGGAGTTGGCGCAGATACGCAGTATTTT

D gene: NA
V gene: TRBV4-1
clone size: NA
J gene: TRBJ2-7
CDR3 protein: CASSQGLAASSYEQYF
CDR3 DNA: TGCGCCAGCAGCCAAGGGTTAGCTGCCAGCTCCTACGAGCAGTACTTC

D gene: NA
V gene: TRBV28
clone size: NA
J gene: TRBJ1-5
CDR3 protein: CASSPLDQDIFNQPQHF
CDR3 DNA: TGTGCCAGCAGTCCTCTGGATCAGGACATCTTCAATCAGCCCCAGCATTTT